Listed below are T cell receptor beta chains from one sample, sequenced in a study of cytomegalovirus exposure and HLA in healthy donors. TCRdb's copy holds only in-frame clones and misses some; the assay was immunoSEQ multiplex PCR. Of about 88,000 clones listed, more than 80% were seen once; the top ten hold approximately 2.3%. The sample taken for sequencing was PBMCs. Every receptor here comes from a man aged 18 to 30 in good health and CMV-seronegative. CDR3s include the opening cysteine and the closing phenylalanine or tryptophan. The D gene is left open where the match is weak. Some rows have no size entry. The others give once, few or many, or a class for an expanded clone.

v_call: TRBV6-5; j_call: TRBJ2-7; clone_size: -; d_call: TRBD2; cdr3_nt: TGTGCCAGCAGTTCGCGACTAGCGGGAGGCTACGAGCAGTACTTC; cdr3_aa: CASSSRLAGGYEQYF
v_call: TRBV5-4; j_call: TRBJ2-5; clone_size: -; d_call: -; cdr3_nt: TGTGCCAGCAGAGGACAACGGCGGGAGACCCAGTACTTC; cdr3_aa: CASRGQRRETQYF
v_call: TRBV7-2; j_call: TRBJ1-1; clone_size: -; d_call: -; cdr3_nt: TGTGCCAGCAGCTTAATGGCAGTCAACACTGAAGCTTTCTTT; cdr3_aa: CASSLMAVNTEAFF
v_call: TRBV19; j_call: TRBJ2-1; clone_size: -; d_call: TRBD2; cdr3_nt: TGTGCCAGTAGAAAAGGACTAGCGGGAGGGCCGACCAATGAGCAGTTCTTC; cdr3_aa: CASRKGLAGGPTNEQFF
v_call: TRBV4-1; j_call: TRBJ1-1; clone_size: -; d_call: -; cdr3_nt: TGCGCCAGCAGCCAAGTCCTCCTCACTGAAGCTTTCTTT; cdr3_aa: CASSQVLLTEAFF
v_call: TRBV27; j_call: TRBJ2-7; clone_size: -; d_call: TRBD1; cdr3_nt: TGTGCCAGCAGTCTCGCTAAAACCCACGGACAGGGGTACGAGCAGTACTTC; cdr3_aa: CASSLAKTHGQGYEQYF
v_call: TRBV10-3; j_call: TRBJ2-5; clone_size: -; d_call: TRBD1; cdr3_nt: TGTGCCATCAGTGGACCCCGGACAGGGAAGGAGGCGTTAGAGACCCAGTACTTC; cdr3_aa: CAISGPRTGKEALETQYF
v_call: TRBV25-1; j_call: TRBJ1-1; clone_size: -; d_call: -; cdr3_nt: TGTGCCAGCAGCCCTAAGAACCTGGGACTGATAAGGAACACTGAAGCTTTCTTT; cdr3_aa: CASSPKNLGLIRNTEAFF
v_call: TRBV4-3; j_call: TRBJ2-1; clone_size: -; d_call: TRBD2; cdr3_nt: TGCGCCAGCAGCCAAGATAGGCTAGCGGGCCGCAATGAGCAGTTCTTC; cdr3_aa: CASSQDRLAGRNEQFF
v_call: TRBV6-1; j_call: TRBJ1-2; clone_size: -; d_call: TRBD1; cdr3_nt: TGTGCCAGCAGTGCCTGGACAGGGCTTTATGGCTACACCTTC; cdr3_aa: CASSAWTGLYGYTF
v_call: TRBV13; j_call: TRBJ2-1; clone_size: -; d_call: TRBD2; cdr3_nt: TGTGCCAGCGGCCCGGGACTAGCGCCCAACGGTGAGCAGTTCTTC; cdr3_aa: CASGPGLAPNGEQFF
v_call: TRBV10-3; j_call: TRBJ2-4; clone_size: -; d_call: -; cdr3_nt: TGTGCCATCAGTGAGTCGACTGGGTCCTCCAAAAACATTCAGTACTTC; cdr3_aa: CAISESTGSSKNIQYF
v_call: TRBV28; j_call: TRBJ1-2; clone_size: -; d_call: -; cdr3_nt: TGTGCCAGCACTAAAGGGGGAGTAAATTATAGCTACACCTTC; cdr3_aa: CASTKGGVNYSYTF
v_call: TRBV19; j_call: TRBJ1-5; clone_size: -; d_call: -; cdr3_nt: TGTGCCAGTAGTAACCGGGGCAATCAGCCCCAGCATTTT; cdr3_aa: CASSNRGNQPQHF
v_call: TRBV11-2; j_call: TRBJ2-1; clone_size: -; d_call: TRBD1; cdr3_nt: TGTGCCAGCAGCTCTCCTTTACTCTCACAGGGGACGGATGAGCAGTTCTTC; cdr3_aa: CASSSPLLSQGTDEQFF
v_call: TRBV10-3; j_call: TRBJ1-2; clone_size: -; d_call: -; cdr3_nt: TGTGCCATCAGTGTACCGGCAGGGGCCTTCCGGACCGACAACTATGGCTACACCTTC; cdr3_aa: CAISVPAGAFRTDNYGYTF
v_call: TRBV11-2; j_call: TRBJ2-1; clone_size: -; d_call: TRBD2; cdr3_nt: TGTGCCAGCAGCTTAGCCCGAGCGGGAGTCAATGAGCAGTTCTTC; cdr3_aa: CASSLARAGVNEQFF
v_call: TRBV4-3; j_call: TRBJ2-7; clone_size: once; d_call: TRBD2; cdr3_nt: TGCGCCAGCAGCCAAGGCCTAGCGGGAGCCTACGAGCAGTACTTC; cdr3_aa: CASSQGLAGAYEQYF
v_call: TRBV19; j_call: TRBJ2-1; clone_size: -; d_call: TRBD1; cdr3_nt: TGTGCCAGTAGGCGACAGGGACAAAACTACAATGAGCAGTTCTTC; cdr3_aa: CASRRQGQNYNEQFF
v_call: TRBV19; j_call: TRBJ2-7; clone_size: -; d_call: -; cdr3_nt: TGTGCCAGTAGTATATCAGATAACATAGCTTCCTACGAGCAGTACTTC; cdr3_aa: CASSISDNIASYEQYF
v_call: TRBV11-2; j_call: TRBJ1-2; clone_size: -; d_call: TRBD1; cdr3_nt: TGTGCCAGCAGCATCTTGCCGGGACAGGGCAGCTATGGCTACACCTTC; cdr3_aa: CASSILPGQGSYGYTF
v_call: TRBV5-1; j_call: TRBJ2-7; clone_size: -; d_call: TRBD1; cdr3_nt: TGCGCCAGCAGCTCCGGACAGGGGGCGTACGAGCAGTACTTC; cdr3_aa: CASSSGQGAYEQYF
v_call: TRBV10-3; j_call: TRBJ2-7; clone_size: -; d_call: -; cdr3_nt: TGTGCCATCAGTGCCTCAGGGGAGCAGTACTTC; cdr3_aa: CAISASGEQYF
v_call: TRBV18; j_call: TRBJ2-7; clone_size: few; d_call: -; cdr3_nt: TGTGCCAGCTCACCAAGCAGGGGCCTCTCCTACGAGCAGTACTTC; cdr3_aa: CASSPSRGLSYEQYF
v_call: TRBV28; j_call: TRBJ2-5; clone_size: -; d_call: TRBD1; cdr3_nt: TGTGCCAGCAGTCCCAACCATCCGGGACAGGGTGGGGGAGAGACCCAGTACTTC; cdr3_aa: CASSPNHPGQGGGETQYF
v_call: TRBV11-2; j_call: TRBJ1-2; clone_size: -; d_call: -; cdr3_nt: TGTGCCAGCAGTCGTTCCCCGACAGGACCTATCATGAATTACACCTTC; cdr3_aa: CASSRSPTGPIMNYTF
v_call: TRBV7-2; j_call: TRBJ1-5; clone_size: -; d_call: -; cdr3_nt: TGCGCCAGCAGCTTAGCTTTTGACGGGGACTTACACAATCAGCCCCAGCATTTT; cdr3_aa: CASSLAFDGDLHNQPQHF
v_call: TRBV6-5; j_call: TRBJ2-7; clone_size: -; d_call: -; cdr3_nt: TGTGCCAGCAGGACCGGACAGCCGCCGGGGAGAGAGCAGTACTTC; cdr3_aa: CASRTGQPPGREQYF
v_call: TRBV30; j_call: TRBJ2-1; clone_size: -; d_call: TRBD2; cdr3_nt: TGTGCCTGGAGTCGCTGGACTAGCGGAAATGAGCAGTTCTTC; cdr3_aa: CAWSRWTSGNEQFF
v_call: TRBV5-1; j_call: TRBJ2-2; clone_size: -; d_call: TRBD2; cdr3_nt: TGCGCCAGCAGCTCGGGACTAGCGGGGGGGAACACCGGGGAGCTGTTTTTT; cdr3_aa: CASSSGLAGGNTGELFF
v_call: TRBV6-6; j_call: TRBJ1-1; clone_size: -; d_call: TRBD1; cdr3_nt: TGTGCCAGCAGTACCTACAGGGGCCTGAACACTGAAGCTTTCTTT; cdr3_aa: CASSTYRGLNTEAFF
v_call: TRBV27; j_call: TRBJ2-1; clone_size: -; d_call: TRBD2; cdr3_nt: TGTGCCAGCAGTCGGGGGGGGGTCACCTACAATGAGCAGTTCTTC; cdr3_aa: CASSRGGVTYNEQFF
v_call: TRBV28; j_call: TRBJ1-5; clone_size: once; d_call: TRBD1; cdr3_nt: TGTGCCAGCAGTTTCAAACCGGGACAGGGTAGGGTTCAGCCCCAGCATTTT; cdr3_aa: CASSFKPGQGRVQPQHF
v_call: TRBV29-1; j_call: TRBJ2-3; clone_size: -; d_call: -; cdr3_nt: TGCAGCGTTCTAGGGCGCGGGGATACGCAGTATTTT; cdr3_aa: CSVLGRGDTQYF
v_call: TRBV4-2; j_call: TRBJ2-7; clone_size: -; d_call: -; cdr3_nt: TGTGCCAGCAGCCAAGAAAGGGCAGGGGACTCCTACGAGCAGTACTTC; cdr3_aa: CASSQERAGDSYEQYF
v_call: TRBV10-3; j_call: TRBJ2-7; clone_size: once; d_call: -; cdr3_nt: TGTGCCATCATGGGGGACGGACAGAGCTACGAGCAGTACTTC; cdr3_aa: CAIMGDGQSYEQYF
v_call: TRBV6-5; j_call: TRBJ2-1; clone_size: -; d_call: TRBD2; cdr3_nt: TGTGCCAGCAGTTACGCCCCAACTAGCGGGAGGCGTGAGCAGTTCTTC; cdr3_aa: CASSYAPTSGRREQFF
v_call: TRBV7-8; j_call: TRBJ2-7; clone_size: -; d_call: -; cdr3_nt: TGTGCCAGCAGCTTAGCGCAGGTACAGATCACTAGCCGATTCTACGAGCAGTACTTC; cdr3_aa: CASSLAQVQITSRFYEQYF
v_call: TRBV11-2; j_call: TRBJ2-1; clone_size: -; d_call: -; cdr3_nt: TGTGCCAGCAGCGGGAGTGGGACTCTCTCCTACAATGAGCAGTTCTTC; cdr3_aa: CASSGSGTLSYNEQFF
v_call: TRBV7-9; j_call: TRBJ2-1; clone_size: few; d_call: -; cdr3_nt: TGTGCCAGCAGCCTCCGGGAGGGGGCCCGCAGGGTGAATGAGCAGTTCTTC; cdr3_aa: CASSLREGARRVNEQFF
v_call: TRBV19; j_call: TRBJ1-3; clone_size: -; d_call: -; cdr3_nt: TGTGCCAGTAGTATAGAAGGAATCGGGAGACCTGGAAACACCATATATTTT; cdr3_aa: CASSIEGIGRPGNTIYF
v_call: TRBV7-2; j_call: TRBJ2-5; clone_size: -; d_call: -; cdr3_nt: TGTGCCAGCAGCTTAGCCGGGGGTGGAGAGACCCAGTACTTC; cdr3_aa: CASSLAGGGETQYF
v_call: TRBV29-1; j_call: TRBJ1-2; clone_size: -; d_call: -; cdr3_nt: TGCAGCGTGGATCAGGGGTATGGCTACACCTTC; cdr3_aa: CSVDQGYGYTF
v_call: TRBV27; j_call: TRBJ2-3; clone_size: -; d_call: -; cdr3_nt: TGTGCCAGCAGTCCATTTGCAGATACGCAGTATTTT; cdr3_aa: CASSPFADTQYF
v_call: TRBV7-9; j_call: TRBJ1-2; clone_size: -; d_call: -; cdr3_nt: TGTGCCAGCAGCTTATTTCGGGACAAGGCCTTCTATGGCTACACCTTC; cdr3_aa: CASSLFRDKAFYGYTF
v_call: TRBV7-8; j_call: TRBJ1-5; clone_size: -; d_call: TRBD1; cdr3_nt: TGTGCCAGCAGCCCCCTGACAGGGATCAATCAGCCCCAGCATTTT; cdr3_aa: CASSPLTGINQPQHF
v_call: TRBV11-2; j_call: TRBJ2-7; clone_size: -; d_call: TRBD2; cdr3_nt: TGTGCCAGCAGCTTAGATGGGCCGGGACTAGGATACGAGCAGTACTTC; cdr3_aa: CASSLDGPGLGYEQYF
v_call: TRBV7-2; j_call: TRBJ2-1; clone_size: -; d_call: TRBD2; cdr3_nt: TGTGCCAGCGGTAGCGGGAGGGCCCCCTACAATGAGCAGTTCTTC; cdr3_aa: CASGSGRAPYNEQFF